The rows below give T cell receptor beta chains drawn from one sample of a study of blood T cell repertoires in COVID-19. Here immunoSEQ multiplex PCR was the method, and the copy in TCRdb shows in-frame clones only, minus some. Of 120,000 to 150,000 clones listed, about three quarters are singletons. The sample taken for sequencing was peripheral blood. These receptors were collected from a man aged 80 or over with acute or convalescent COVID-19. The CDR3 runs from the conserved cysteine through the conserved F or W. Each record gives: V gene, J gene, CDR3 protein.

TRBV5-1	TRBJ2-7	CATRWDRGSYEQYF
TRBV2	TRBJ2-7	CASSVGRGSYEQYF
TRBV10-3	TRBJ2-3	CAISESSYQGRDTQYF
TRBV5-4	TRBJ2-5	CASSFGTGEETQYF
TRBV5-1	TRBJ1-5	CASSTDTGSPQHF
TRBV5-1	TRBJ1-2	CASNEGGANYGYTF
TRBV6-2/TRBV6-3	TRBJ1-1	CASSWELGQGETEAFF
TRBV7-2	TRBJ1-1	CASSFHSGVEAFF
TRBV7-2	TRBJ2-1	CASSLTGATYNEQFF
TRBV30	TRBJ2-1	CAWSVKRVRGYNEQFF
TRBV2	TRBJ2-3	CASSARGVTDTQYF
TRBV6-6	TRBJ2-7	CASSYWGGTPGEQYF
TRBV4-3	TRBJ1-3	CASSQLSGNTIYF
TRBV5-6	TRBJ1-3	CASSSTGDGNTIYF
TRBV3-1/TRBV3-2	TRBJ2-1	CASSRRTSGVGGEQFF
TRBV7-2	TRBJ2-5	CASSFDRGPGETQYF
TRBV27	TRBJ2-7	CASTQARFYEQYF
TRBV24-1	TRBJ2-5	CATSDPDRGYRETQYF
TRBV28	TRBJ2-7	CASSLRDNPYEQYF
TRBV7-2	TRBJ2-1	CASSQTRGRTSYNEQFF
TRBV3-1/TRBV3-2	TRBJ2-7	CASSQDVERATYEQYF
TRBV7-2	TRBJ2-2	CASSLKRGRQTGELFF
TRBV7-2	TRBJ1-2	CASSSGQGYSEGYTF
TRBV11-2	TRBJ2-7	CASSSGTSGQYF
TRBV9	TRBJ1-2	CASSPRGRVFGYTF
TRBV6-5	TRBJ1-1	CASRFPWLTEAFF
TRBV2	TRBJ2-7	CASSGDRGPHEQYF
TRBV7-9	TRBJ2-2	CASSLGTPNTGELFF
TRBV29-1	TRBJ1-1	CSVSQGGGTEAFF
TRBV7-2	TRBJ1-3	CASSYPGGPSGNTIYF
TRBV28	TRBJ1-1	CASSRGGANTEAFF
TRBV29-1	TRBJ1-1	CSAIHRPDSTEAFF
TRBV18	TRBJ2-7	CASSPPSGGMEDEQYF
TRBV10-3	TRBJ2-1	CAISGPGGVPDNEQFF
TRBV7-2	TRBJ1-1	CASSLVIVNTEAFF
TRBV7-9	TRBJ2-3	CASSFTGGPLDTQYF
TRBV7-2	TRBJ1-6	CASSPSPTALYNSPLHF
TRBV5-1	TRBJ2-5	CASSLGLAGETQYF
TRBV3-1/TRBV3-2	TRBJ1-1	CASSRGQTEAFF
TRBV21-1	TRBJ1-2	CASSNPGRDRGDGYTF
TRBV3-1/TRBV3-2	TRBJ1-5	CASSQRIDREDQPQHF
TRBV7-2	TRBJ1-6	CASSLEPGLGSPLHF
TRBV7-2	TRBJ2-1	CASSRRTSGTWWEQFF
TRBV7-2	TRBJ1-5	CASSPGQGAAQPQHF
TRBV7-2	TRBJ2-2	CASSFEYANTGELFF
TRBV11-3	TRBJ2-1	CASSLGTSGGYSSYNEQFF
TRBV28	TRBJ2-5	CASNYRGEGTQYF
TRBV6-5	TRBJ1-3	CASRPRTFGNTIYF
TRBV5-1	TRBJ1-1	CASSRDSLNTEAFF
TRBV20-1	TRBJ1-4	CSARDWQGKIF
TRBV24-1	TRBJ1-1	CATSPGTGSWTEAFF
TRBV5-5	TRBJ2-3	CASSPGVDTQYF
TRBV4-2	TRBJ1-6	CASSQEGPGVNSPLHF